The TCR beta chain under discussion was sequenced for a study of early stage breast cancer tumors. In regard to this clone: Its antigen is unknown.

The CDR3 length is 15 residues. CDR1 SGHNT and CDR2 YENEEA come from the germline V gene. V trimming: 2 bases; J trimming: 4 bases; junction bases outside the gene matches: 5. The assay was immunoSEQ multiplex PCR, and TCRdb's table has in-frame clones only and misses some. In the table there are about 41,000 clones, around two thirds of which are singletons. Findings of the study overall: In about 85% of the 16 patients, blood comparison separated tumor from normal breast.

V is TRBV11-3 and J is TRBJ2-7, with TRBD1 identical over 10 bases. Sequenced material: blood. The sequence derives from a person aged 50-59 years with breast cancer. In DNA form, the CDR3 reads TGTGCCAGCAGCTTAAATCCGGGACAGGGGTACGAGCAGTACTTC. It encodes CASSLNPGQGYEQYF.